This TCR beta chain stems from a study of CD8 T cells in ankylosing spondylitis. The germline V and J ends were trimmed by 6 bases and 0 bases, with 13 bases remaining between them. This CDR3 spans 15 amino acids. Germline loops: CDR1 SGHVS, CDR2 FQNEAQ. TCRdb analysed the 5' RACE reads with MiXCR anew, one entry per CDR3 protein. The data contain about 340,000 distinct CDR3 sequences, 20% of them singletons. What was sequenced was blood, either unsorted or a sorted T cell fraction (not recorded which). The gene calls are TRBV7-8 and TRBJ2-3; no clear D gene. The receptor's source is a male donor with ankylosing spondylitis or in good health (not recorded which). The CDR3 sequence: CASSQLESSTDTQYF. As DNA, the CDR3 is TGTGCCAGCAGTCAACTGGAATCTAGCACAGATACGCAGTATTTT.